This T cell receptor beta chain was documented in a study of blood T cell repertoires in COVID-19. Study-level background: Donors in the United States, Italy and Spain gave samples during acute or convalescent COVID-19. T cells, B-cell-depleted T cells, or PBMCs supplied cDNA or gDNA.

V shed 7 bases and J shed 0 bases, with 10 bases lying between them. This CDR3 has 15 residues. Germline V gene lookup returns CDR1 LNHDA and CDR2 SQIVND (reference sequence). Per the original data handling: Estimation of nucleated cell counts was performed using reference gene primer amplification. Measured with immunoSEQ multiplex PCR; TCRdb has only the in-frame clones, and not every one. That table furnishes V, J and clone size, whereas the DNA furnished D and trimming. The sample has 220,000 or so clones; just under 85% are singletons. Participants, 18 to 89 years old, spanned about two dozen US areas. This clone was seen a handful of times.

The sequence was collected from a middle-aged woman with acute COVID-19. This chain uses TRBV19 with TRBJ2-6, with a possible D match to TRBD1 (5 bases). Sequences were obtained from PBMCs or T cells enriched from blood (not recorded which). The CDR3 here is CASKDSSSGANVLTF. CDR3 nucleotides: TGTGCCAGTAAAGACAGCAGCTCTGGGGCCAACGTCCTGACTTTC.